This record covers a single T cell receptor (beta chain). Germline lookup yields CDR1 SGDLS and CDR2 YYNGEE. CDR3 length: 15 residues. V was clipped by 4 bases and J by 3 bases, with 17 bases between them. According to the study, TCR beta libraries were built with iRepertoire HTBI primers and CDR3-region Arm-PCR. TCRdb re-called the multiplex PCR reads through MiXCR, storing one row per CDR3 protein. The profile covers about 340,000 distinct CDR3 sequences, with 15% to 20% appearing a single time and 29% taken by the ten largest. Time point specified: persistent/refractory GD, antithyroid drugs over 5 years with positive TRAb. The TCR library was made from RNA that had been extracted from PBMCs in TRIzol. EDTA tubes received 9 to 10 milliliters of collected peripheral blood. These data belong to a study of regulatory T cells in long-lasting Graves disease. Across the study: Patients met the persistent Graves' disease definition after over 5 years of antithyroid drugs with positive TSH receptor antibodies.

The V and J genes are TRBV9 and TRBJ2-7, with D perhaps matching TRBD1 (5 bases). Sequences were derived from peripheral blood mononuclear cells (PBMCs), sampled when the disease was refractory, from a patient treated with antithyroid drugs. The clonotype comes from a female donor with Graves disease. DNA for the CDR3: TGTGCCAGCAGCCGCGGCGTGGCGGACATCTACGAGCAGTACTTC. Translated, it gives CASSRGVADIYEQYF. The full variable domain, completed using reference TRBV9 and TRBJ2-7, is DSGVTQTPKHLITATGQRVTLRCSPRSGDLSVYWYQQSLDQGLQFLIQYYNGEERAKGNILERFSAQQFPDLHSELNLSSLELGDSALYFCASSRGVADIYEQYFGPGTRLTVT.